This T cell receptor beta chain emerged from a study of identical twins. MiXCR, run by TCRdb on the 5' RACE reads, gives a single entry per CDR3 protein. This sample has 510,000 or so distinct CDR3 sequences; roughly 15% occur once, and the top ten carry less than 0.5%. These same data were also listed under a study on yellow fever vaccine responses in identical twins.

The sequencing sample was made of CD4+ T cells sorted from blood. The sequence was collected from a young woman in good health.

CDR3 sequence reads: CATSANTGGPSNQPQHF. The CDR3 DNA reads TGTGCCACCAGTGCAAACACCGGGGGCCCTAGCAATCAGCCCCAGCATTTT. The gene calls are TRBV24-1 and TRBJ1-5; the D gene is possibly TRBD1 (6 bases). The germline gives CDR1 KGHDR, CDR2 SFDVKD. V was pared by 5 bases and J by 0 bases, with 16 bases between. The CDR3 totals 17 residues.